The present T cell receptor beta chain was sequenced within a study of cytomegalovirus exposure and HLA in healthy donors. The study, taken as a whole, reports: In a later analysis, at a false discovery rate of 0.05, over 15,000 TCR beta sequences matched HLA alleles. Beyond CMV serostatus, there was no information to go on about immune exposure.

It was with 60 Vbeta and 13 Jbeta primers that the PCR ran. Data came from immunoSEQ multiplex PCR; TCRdb stores just in-frame clones and leaves some out. The data show around 110,000 clones, 77% seen once. Germline V lookup: CDR1 SGHTA, CDR2 FQGNSA. V lost 1 base, J lost 2 bases, and 12 bases lay in between. CDR3 size: 16 residues. For this clone: Its specificity is not known.

This receptor was identified in a male donor in good health and CMV-seronegative. The sequenced sample was PBMCs. The chain is built from TRBV7-2 and TRBJ1-5; D is possibly TRBD1 (5 bases). The CDR3 DNA reads as TGTGCCAGCAGCTTAGATTGGGGGGACGGCAATCAGCCCCAGCATTTT. Its protein is CASSLDWGDGNQPQHF.